A single sample is the source of the 7 T cell receptor beta chains below, sequenced in a study of OX40 agonist ivuxolimab in advanced cancers. Repertoires were generated with immunoSEQ multiplex PCR, while TCRdb's copy carries only in-frame clones and drops some. The repertoire holds 40,000 or so clones, roughly 80% seen once, with under 45% in the top ten. Source: CD4+ or CD8+ T cells sorted from blood, taken in a trial of the OX40 agonist ivuxolimab. Every receptor here comes from an adult with an advanced solid tumor such as melanoma, head and neck, liver or kidney cancer.

The chain has TRBV6-5 and TRBJ1-2, with 7 bases identical to TRBD1. Germline lookup yields CDR1 MNHEY and CDR2 SVGAGI. The J segment lost 5 bases and the V segment lost 2 bases, leaving 8 bases of the junction unmatched. This CDR3 is built from 15 residues. CDR3 sequence (DNA): TGTGCCAGCAGTTACACCCGACAGGGTCGGTATGGCTACACCTTC. It translates to CASSYTRQGRYGYTF.

The V call is TRBV6-5, the J call TRBJ2-7; D may match TRBD1 or TRBD2 (5 bases each). CDR3 length: 14 amino acids. The germline CDR1 and CDR2 sequences are MNHEY and SVGAGI. Between the trimmed V and J ends, which lost 10 bases and 2 bases, there was a span of 18 bases. CDR3 sequence (DNA): TGTGCCACCAAGGGGTCGGGAAAGACCTACGAGCAGTACTTC. Translated, it gives CATKGSGKTYEQYF.

V usage is TRBV11-3 and J usage is TRBJ2-5, with 9 bases that match TRBD2. Germline V CDR1 and CDR2: SGHNT, YENEEA. J lost 2 bases, V lost 2 bases, and 3 bases had no gene match. The CDR3 contains 15 residues. The CDR3 loop is CASSLRRGGQETQYF. The CDR3 DNA reads as TGTGCCAGCAGCTTAAGGCGGGGGGGACAAGAGACCCAGTACTTC. Looking up the rest from reference TRBV11-3 and TRBJ2-5 gives the full variable domain: EAGVVQSPRYKIIEKKQPVAFWCNPISGHNTLYWYLQNLGQGPELLIRYENEEAVDDSQLPKDRFSAERLKGVDSTLKIQPAELGDSAVYLCASSLRRGGQETQYFGPGTRLLVL.

The chain links TRBV6-1 to TRBJ2-7; a possible D gene is TRBD2 (5 bases). The V end lost 6 bases, the J end lost 2 bases, and 17 bases lay between the germline ends. Germline CDR1 reads MNHNS; CDR2 reads SASEGT. This CDR3 has 15 residues. The CDR3 here is CASRSGGFKAYEQYF. CDR3 coding DNA: TGTGCCAGCAGGTCGGGCGGGTTCAAGGCCTACGAGCAGTACTTC.

The chain joins TRBV6-1 to TRBJ2-7; either TRBD1 or TRBD2 may supply D (7 bases each). Germline loops: CDR1 MNHNS, CDR2 SASEGT. Between the trimmed V and J ends, which lost 7 bases and 4 bases, there was a span of 17 bases. The CDR3 runs 14 residues. The CDR3 DNA sequence: TGTGCCAGCACCTTTGGGAGGGGGCGATACGAGCAGTACTTC. This sequence encodes CASTFGRGRYEQYF.

This clone was observed a single time. No conserved phenylalanine or tryptophan ends this CDR3, so it is likely a read error. The limits of the CDR3 on the DNA are not certain, so only TCRdb's listed CDR3 is given. V usage is TRBV6-4 and J usage is TRBJ2-7; no DNA check was done on the table's D call, TRBD1. The CDR3 sequence runs 8 residues, both termini included. Germline V lookup: CDR1 MRHNA, CDR2 SNTAGT. This CDR3 reads CASRPDRD.

The CDR3 loop reads CASSLSVGSYEQYF. In DNA form, the CDR3 reads TGTGCCAGCAGCTTATCGGTCGGTTCCTACGAGCAGTACTTC. The gene calls are TRBV11-2 and TRBJ2-7, with D unclear. The germline V gene has CDR1 SGHAT and CDR2 FQNNGV. The V end was cut by 2 bases, the J end by 1 base, with 9 bases between. The CDR3 has 14 residues.